Below are 21 T cell receptor beta chains sequenced from a single sample in a study of blood T cell repertoires in COVID-19. Sequenced by immunoSEQ multiplex PCR; TCRdb stores in-frame clones only, minus some. The data show about 91,000 clones, around nine tenths seen once. Material: peripheral blood. The receptors shown here come from a woman of 80 years or more with active COVID-19.

This rearrangement joins TRBV7-3 to TRBJ2-2, with D possibly TRBD1 on 7 matching bases. From germline, CDR1 is SGHTA and CDR2 FQGTGA. The CDR3 covers 15 residues. Trimming removed 6 bases at V and 6 bases at J, with 17 bases between. Here the CDR3 reads CASSFRQGGSGELFF. CDR3 DNA sequence: TGTGCCAGCAGTTTCAGACAGGGAGGATCCGGGGAGCTGTTTTTT. Based on the CDR3 plus reference TRBV7-3 and TRBJ2-2, the full variable domain is GAGVSQTPSNKVTEKGKYVELRCDPISGHTALYWYRQSLGQGPEFLIYFQGTGAADDSGLPNDRFFAVRPEGSVSTLKIQRTERGDSAVYLCASSFRQGGSGELFFGEGSRLTVL.

This chain uses TRBV10-3 with TRBJ2-3; maybe TRBD2 (5 bases). In germline, CDR1 is ENHRY, CDR2 SYGVKD. There are 15 residues in the CDR3. Trimming stripped 2 bases from V and 4 bases from J, with 13 bases between. CDR3 sequence: CAISEMWVSADTQYF. In DNA, the CDR3 is TGTGCCATCAGTGAGATGTGGGTTAGCGCAGATACGCAGTATTTT.

This clone was observed once. The chain links TRBV4-1 to TRBJ2-3; tentatively, D is TRBD2 (6 bases). The CDR3 sequence is 14 residues long. Germline V CDR1 and CDR2: MGHRA, YSYEKL. Trimming cost V 8 bases and J 2 bases, with 14 bases left between them. CDR3 protein: CASLGPSATDTQYF. CDR3 sequence (DNA): TGCGCCAGCCTCGGTCCTAGCGCCACAGATACGCAGTATTTT.

This chain uses TRBV19 with TRBJ2-6; D ambiguous. V was pared by 8 bases and J by 0 bases, with 11 bases between. The CDR3 spans 15 residues. Germline V lookup: CDR1 LNHDA, CDR2 SQIVND (reference sequence). The CDR3 DNA sequence: TGTGCCAGTGCAGAAAGTACCTCTGGGGCCAACGTCCTGACTTTC. Translation: CASAESTSGANVLTF.

V is TRBV2 and J is TRBJ2-1; TRBD1 matches at 10 bases. This CDR3 contains 15 residues. Germline V gives CDR1 SNHLY, CDR2 FYNNEI. V dropped 8 bases and J dropped 7; count of bases not matched to a gene: 11. CDR3 bases: TGTGCCAGCCGAAGTCAGACAGGGGGCAAAAATGAGCAGTTCTTC. This codes for CASRSQTGGKNEQFF.

The rearrangement links TRBV30 to TRBJ2-7; TRBD2 aligns across 9 bases. Germline loops: CDR1 GTSNPN, CDR2 SVGIG (reference sequence). The CDR3 covers 13 residues. V lost 0 bases, J lost 8 bases, and 5 bases stayed unmatched. The CDR3 nucleotides are TGTGCCTGGAGTGTACAGGGACTAGCAAAGCAGTACTTC. Its protein is CAWSVQGLAKQYF.

The chain carries TRBV7-9 and TRBJ2-3; 7 nucleotides match TRBD1. The V gene end was trimmed by 3 bases and the J gene end by 5 bases; junction bases not matched to a gene: 5. Per germline, CDR1 SEHNR and CDR2 FQNEAQ (reference sequence). The CDR3 runs to 14 residues. Here the CDR3 DNA reads TGTGCCAGCAGCTTTACAGGGGTAGTAGATACGCAGTATTTT. It codes for CASSFTGVVDTQYF.

The chain links TRBV2 to TRBJ2-7; possible D gene TRBD2, 6 bases. Germline loops: CDR1 SNHLY, CDR2 FYNNEI. The CDR3 is made up of 14 amino acids. V dropped 5 bases and J dropped 4 bases, with 15 bases sitting between them. The CDR3 DNA sequence: TGTGCCAGCAGTAGACTAGTCGGAAGTTACGAGCAGTACTTC. Protein: CASSRLVGSYEQYF.

The rearrangement links TRBV27 to TRBJ2-7, with D possibly TRBD1 on 6 matching bases. Germline V gene lookup returns CDR1 MNHEY and CDR2 SMNVEV (reference sequence). The CDR3 consists of 14 residues. Trimming stripped 3 bases from V and 6 bases from J, with 15 bases between. CDR3 protein: CASSLTGRSPEQYF. CDR3 nucleotides: TGTGCCAGCAGTTTGACAGGCCGGTCTCCCGAGCAGTACTTC.

The table lists this clone with a few counts. The chain has TRBV5-8 and TRBJ2-7; 8 bases align to TRBD1. The CDR3 has 16 amino acids. V was pared by 4 bases and J by 1 base, with 10 bases of the junction left unmatched. Germline lookup yields CDR1 SGHTS and CDR2 YDEGEE. The CDR3 sequence is CASSPSWDRTSYEQYF. The CDR3 coding sequence is TGTGCCAGCAGCCCCAGCTGGGACAGGACTTCCTACGAGCAGTACTTC.

The chain couples TRBV7-2 to TRBJ2-3, with D tentatively TRBD2 (5 bases). The CDR3 spans 14 residues. The V gene's germline CDR1 is SGHTA and CDR2 FQGNSA. Deletions cut 2 bases from V and 2 bases from J, with 8 bases between. CDR3 coding DNA: TGTGCCAGCAGCTTACTCCGGGACACAGATACGCAGTATTTT. Its protein product is CASSLLRDTDTQYF.

The chain employs TRBV7-2 and TRBJ2-7; TRBD2 agrees at 7 bases. Per germline, CDR1 SGHTA and CDR2 FQGNSA. The ends lost 5 bases at V and 2 bases at J; junction bases unmatched: 12. The CDR3 is made up of 16 amino acids. The CDR3 sequence is CASSLLAALPPYEQYF. As DNA, the CDR3 is TGTGCCAGCAGCCTTCTAGCGGCCCTCCCACCCTACGAGCAGTACTTC.

This chain connects TRBV7-9 to TRBJ2-2; 9 bases align to TRBD1. Germline-derived CDR1 and CDR2 are SEHNR and FQNEAQ (reference sequence). Trimming cost V 3 bases and J 1 base; bases outside gene matches: 3. The CDR3 runs 16 residues. DNA for the CDR3: TGTGCCAGCAGCTTGCCGGGACAGGGGAACACCGGGGAGCTGTTTTTT. Translating gives CASSLPGQGNTGELFF.

This clone was detected only once. V gene TRBV6-2 or TRBV6-3 combines with J gene TRBJ2-1; tentative D call: TRBD2 (6 bases). The V gene lost 4 bases and the J gene lost 2 bases, with 15 bases spanning the gap. The germline V gene has CDR1 MNHEY and CDR2 SVGEGT. This CDR3 is built from 16 residues. The CDR3 sequence: CASSSLLGGAYNEQFF. Here the CDR3 DNA reads TGTGCCAGCAGTTCCCTCCTGGGAGGCGCCTACAATGAGCAGTTCTTC.

The chain combines TRBV28 with TRBJ1-2, with TRBD1 identical over 8 bases. The CDR3 has 13 residues. Germline CDR1 reads MDHEN; CDR2 reads SYDVKM. V lost 8 bases, J lost 6 bases, and 8 bases stayed unmatched. DNA for the CDR3: TGTGCCAGCTTGTACAGGGGGAGACATGGCTACACCTTC. As protein: CASLYRGRHGYTF.

This rearrangement joins TRBV5-1 to TRBJ2-2, with 8 bases aligning to TRBD2. Germline V gene data show CDR1 as SGHRS and CDR2 as YFSETQ. The CDR3 has 16 residues. V dropped 0 bases and J dropped 7; count of bases not matched to a gene: 8. The CDR3 bases are TGCGCCAGCAGCTTGGATGGCGGGAGGCTGAACGGGGAGCTGTTTTTT. It codes for CASSLDGGRLNGELFF.

The chain carries TRBV5-4 and TRBJ2-5; perhaps TRBD1 as D (5 bases). Germline CDR1 reads SGHNT; CDR2 reads YYREEE (reference sequence). Trimming removed 1 base from V and 2 bases from J, with 9 bases in between. This CDR3 spans 14 amino acids. CDR3 DNA: TGTGCCAGCAGCTTGAGGCACAGGCAAGAGACCCAGTACTTC. It translates to CASSLRHRQETQYF.

The chain has TRBV30 and TRBJ1-1; 7 nucleotides match TRBD1. The CDR3 spans 11 residues. Germline V CDR1 and CDR2: GTSNPN, SVGIG (reference sequence). V lost 8 bases, J lost 0 bases, and 0 bases stayed unmatched. Here the CDR3 reads CATGVNTEAFF. The CDR3 DNA sequence: TGTGCCACAGGGGTGAACACTGAAGCTTTCTTT.

There are a few counts of this clone. The chain uses TRBV28 and TRBJ1-2, with D possibly being TRBD1 (5 bases). Germline-derived CDR1 and CDR2 are MDHEN and SYDVKM. The CDR3 length is 17 residues. Trimming stripped 2 bases from V and 0 bases from J, with 16 bases between. The CDR3 protein is CASSLRLGRLSNYGYTF. DNA of the CDR3: TGTGCCAGCAGTTTAAGGTTGGGGCGCCTATCTAACTATGGCTACACCTTC.

This rearrangement joins TRBV13 to TRBJ2-1; TRBD2 agrees at 8 bases. This CDR3 comprises 15 residues. V was pared by 5 bases and J by 5 bases, with 8 bases of the junction left unmatched. The germline V gene encodes CDR1 PRHDT and CDR2 FYEKMQ (reference sequence). CDR3 bases: TGTGCCAGCAGCCCCACCCGCGGGGGGAACAATGAGCAGTTCTTC. It yields the protein CASSPTRGGNNEQFF.

The genes are TRBV7-3 and TRBJ2-1; 12 nucleotides align to TRBD2. CDR1 is SGHTA, CDR2 FQGTGA, per germline. V shed 2 bases, J shed 6 bases, and the junction held 5 bases outside the gene matches. This CDR3 region has 16 residues. The CDR3 here is CASSLLAGGRGNEQFF. The DNA for the CDR3 is TGTGCCAGCAGCTTACTAGCGGGGGGGCGTGGCAATGAGCAGTTCTTC.